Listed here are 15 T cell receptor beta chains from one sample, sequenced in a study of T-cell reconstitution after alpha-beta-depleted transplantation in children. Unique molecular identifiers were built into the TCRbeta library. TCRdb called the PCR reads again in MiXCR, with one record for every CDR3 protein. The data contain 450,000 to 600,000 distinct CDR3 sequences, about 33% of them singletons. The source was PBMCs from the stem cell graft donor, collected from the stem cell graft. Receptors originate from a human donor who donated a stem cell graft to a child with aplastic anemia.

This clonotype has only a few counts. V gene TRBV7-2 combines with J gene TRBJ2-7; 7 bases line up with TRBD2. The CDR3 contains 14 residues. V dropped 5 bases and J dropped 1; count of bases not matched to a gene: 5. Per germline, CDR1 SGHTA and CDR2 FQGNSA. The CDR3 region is CASSTGLGSYEQYV. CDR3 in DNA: TGTGCCAGCAGCACAGGACTAGGTTCCTACGAGCAGTACGTC.

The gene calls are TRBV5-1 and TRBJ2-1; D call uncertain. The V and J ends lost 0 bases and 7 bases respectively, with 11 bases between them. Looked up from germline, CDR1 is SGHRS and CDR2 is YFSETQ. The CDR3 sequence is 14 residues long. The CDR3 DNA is TGCGCCAGCAGCTTGGTCAGTCTAAATAATGAGCAGTTCTTC. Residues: CASSLVSLNNEQFF.

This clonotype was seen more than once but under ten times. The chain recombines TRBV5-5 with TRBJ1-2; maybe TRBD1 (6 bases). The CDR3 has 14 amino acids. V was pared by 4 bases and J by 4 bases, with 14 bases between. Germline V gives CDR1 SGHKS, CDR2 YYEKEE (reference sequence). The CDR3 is CASSPSGQFYGYTF. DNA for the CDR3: TGTGCCAGCAGCCCATCCGGACAGTTCTATGGCTACACCTTC.

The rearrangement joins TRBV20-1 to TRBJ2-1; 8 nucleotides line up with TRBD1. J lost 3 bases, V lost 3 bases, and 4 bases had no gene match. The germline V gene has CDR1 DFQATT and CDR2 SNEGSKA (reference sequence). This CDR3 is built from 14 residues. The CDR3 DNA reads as TGCAGTGCTAGTCCCGGGACAGGCTACAATGAGCAGTTCTTC. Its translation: CSASPGTGYNEQFF.

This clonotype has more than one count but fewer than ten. The CDR3 here is CAISEMGYEQYF. The CDR3 region has the DNA TGTGCCATCAGTGAAATGGGATACGAGCAGTACTTC. The chain recombines TRBV10-3 with TRBJ2-7, with D uncertain. This CDR3 is 12 amino acids long. V lost 3 bases, J lost 4 bases, and 7 bases lay in between. Germline values: CDR1 ENHRY, CDR2 SYGVKD.

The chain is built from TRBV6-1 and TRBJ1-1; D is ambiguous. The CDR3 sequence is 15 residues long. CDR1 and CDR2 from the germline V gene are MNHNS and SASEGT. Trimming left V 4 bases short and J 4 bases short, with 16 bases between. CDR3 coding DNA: TGTGCCAGCAGTGTCTTTGACACCTGGGGCACTGAAGCTTTCTTT. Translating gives CASSVFDTWGTEAFF.

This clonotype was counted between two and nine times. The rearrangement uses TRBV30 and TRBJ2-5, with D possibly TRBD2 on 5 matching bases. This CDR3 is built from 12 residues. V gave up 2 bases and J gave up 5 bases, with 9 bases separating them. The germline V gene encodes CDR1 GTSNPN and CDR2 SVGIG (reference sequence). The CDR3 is CAWSRRMETQYF. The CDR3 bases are TGTGCCTGGAGTAGGAGGATGGAGACCCAGTACTTC. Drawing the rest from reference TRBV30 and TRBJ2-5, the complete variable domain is SQTIHQWPATLVQPVGSPLSLECTVEGTSNPNLYWYRQAAGRGLQLLFYSVGIGQISSEVPQNLSASRPQDRQFILSSKKLLLSDSGFYLCAWSRRMETQYFGPGTRLLVL.

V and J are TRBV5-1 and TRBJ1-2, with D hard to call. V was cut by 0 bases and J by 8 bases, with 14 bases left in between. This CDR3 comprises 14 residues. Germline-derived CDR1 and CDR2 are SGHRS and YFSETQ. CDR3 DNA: TGCGCCAGCAGCTTGGTTGGCGGCTCTGACGGCTACACCTTC. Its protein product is CASSLVGGSDGYTF.

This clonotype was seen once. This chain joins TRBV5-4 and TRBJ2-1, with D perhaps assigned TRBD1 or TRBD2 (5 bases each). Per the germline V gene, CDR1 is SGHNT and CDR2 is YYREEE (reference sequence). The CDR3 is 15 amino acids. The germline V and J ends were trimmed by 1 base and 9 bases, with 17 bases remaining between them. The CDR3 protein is CASSLTGPPGGEQFF. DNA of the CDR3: TGTGCCAGCAGCTTGACAGGACCTCCTGGGGGTGAGCAGTTCTTC. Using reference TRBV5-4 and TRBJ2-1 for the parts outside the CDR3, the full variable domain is ETGVTQSPTHLIKTRGQQVTLRCSSQSGHNTVSWYQQALGQGPQFIFQYYREEENGRGNFPPRFSGLQFPNYSSELNVNALELDDSALYLCASSLTGPPGGEQFFGPGTRLTVL.

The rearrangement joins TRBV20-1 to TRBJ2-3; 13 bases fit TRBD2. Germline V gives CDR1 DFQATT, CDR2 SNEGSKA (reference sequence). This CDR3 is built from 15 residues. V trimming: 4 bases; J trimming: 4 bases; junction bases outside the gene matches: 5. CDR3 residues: CSANRLAGGADTQYF. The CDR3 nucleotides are TGCAGTGCTAATCGACTAGCGGGGGGAGCAGATACGCAGTATTTT.

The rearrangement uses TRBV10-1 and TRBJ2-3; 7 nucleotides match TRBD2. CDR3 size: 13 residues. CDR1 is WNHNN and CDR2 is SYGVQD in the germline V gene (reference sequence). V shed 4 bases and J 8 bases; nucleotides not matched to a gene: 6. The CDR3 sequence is CASSVRRETTQYF. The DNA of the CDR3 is TGCGCCAGCAGTGTAAGGCGGGAGACTACGCAGTATTTT.

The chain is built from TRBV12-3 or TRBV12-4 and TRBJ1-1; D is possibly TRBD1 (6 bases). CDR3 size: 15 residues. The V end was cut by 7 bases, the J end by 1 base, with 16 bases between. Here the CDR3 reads CASNQWGAKNTEAFF. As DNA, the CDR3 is TGTGCCAGCAACCAATGGGGGGCCAAGAACACTGAAGCTTTCTTT.

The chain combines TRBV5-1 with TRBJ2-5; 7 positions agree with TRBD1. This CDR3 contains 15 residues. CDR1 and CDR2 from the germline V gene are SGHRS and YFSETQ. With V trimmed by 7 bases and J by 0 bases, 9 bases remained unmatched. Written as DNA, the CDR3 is TGCGCCAGCCGTGAGGGACAGATCGACCAAGAGACCCAGTACTTC. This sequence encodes CASREGQIDQETQYF.

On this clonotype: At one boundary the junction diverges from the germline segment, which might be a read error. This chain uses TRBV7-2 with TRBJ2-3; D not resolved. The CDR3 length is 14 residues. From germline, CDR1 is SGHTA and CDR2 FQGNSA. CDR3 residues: CASSLAPGKDTQYF. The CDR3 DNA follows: TGTGCCAGCAGTTTAGCCCCGGGCAAAGATACGCAGTATTTT.

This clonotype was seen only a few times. CDR3 sequence (DNA): TGTGCCAGCAGTTTCCGCCTAGCGGGAGTGTATGACGAGACCCAGTACTTC. The encoded protein is CASSFRLAGVYDETQYF. The V and J genes are TRBV12-3 or TRBV12-4 and TRBJ2-5; 10 nucleotides match TRBD2. With V trimmed by 3 bases and J by 5 bases, 12 bases remained unmatched. The length of the CDR3 is 17 residues.